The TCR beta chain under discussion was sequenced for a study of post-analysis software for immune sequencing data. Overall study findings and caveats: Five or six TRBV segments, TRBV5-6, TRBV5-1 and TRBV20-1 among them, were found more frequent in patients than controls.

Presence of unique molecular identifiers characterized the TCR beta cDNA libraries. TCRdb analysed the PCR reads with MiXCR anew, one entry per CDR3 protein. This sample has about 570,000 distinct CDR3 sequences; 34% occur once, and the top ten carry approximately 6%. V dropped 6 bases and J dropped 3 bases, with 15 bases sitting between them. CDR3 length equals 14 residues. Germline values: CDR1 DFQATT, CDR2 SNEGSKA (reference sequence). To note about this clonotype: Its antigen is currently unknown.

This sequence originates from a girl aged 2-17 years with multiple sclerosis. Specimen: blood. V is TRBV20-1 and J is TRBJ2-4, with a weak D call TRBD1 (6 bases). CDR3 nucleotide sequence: TGCAGTGCCACTCCACCGGGACACAAAAACATTCAGTACTTC. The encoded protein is CSATPPGHKNIQYF.